This T cell receptor beta chain was sequenced for a study of cytomegalovirus exposure and HLA in healthy donors. Points from the study as a whole: The classifier was said to identify cytomegalovirus status with high specificity and sensitivity.

At sampling all donors were nominally healthy, likely with unrecorded immune exposures. With 60 Vbeta and 13 Jbeta primers, the PCR was carried out. Produced via immunoSEQ multiplex PCR; TCRdb's table is partial and in-frame only. The sample carries roughly 180,000 clones, under 90% recorded once. CDR1 SGHRS and CDR2 YFSETQ come from the germline V gene. CDR3 length: 18 amino acids. V was clipped by 3 bases and J by 0 bases; unmatched bases: 6. This clone was recorded only once. As yet, its antigen is unknown. The sequence was collected from a man aged 25-45 years in good health and CMV-seropositive. Sequenced input: PBMCs. The chain links TRBV5-1 to TRBJ2-3; 14 bases line up with TRBD2. The CDR3, as DNA: TGCGCCAGCAGCTCCCGGACTAGCGGGAGGTTTAGCACAGATACGCAGTATTTT. Its protein product is CASSSRTSGRFSTDTQYF.